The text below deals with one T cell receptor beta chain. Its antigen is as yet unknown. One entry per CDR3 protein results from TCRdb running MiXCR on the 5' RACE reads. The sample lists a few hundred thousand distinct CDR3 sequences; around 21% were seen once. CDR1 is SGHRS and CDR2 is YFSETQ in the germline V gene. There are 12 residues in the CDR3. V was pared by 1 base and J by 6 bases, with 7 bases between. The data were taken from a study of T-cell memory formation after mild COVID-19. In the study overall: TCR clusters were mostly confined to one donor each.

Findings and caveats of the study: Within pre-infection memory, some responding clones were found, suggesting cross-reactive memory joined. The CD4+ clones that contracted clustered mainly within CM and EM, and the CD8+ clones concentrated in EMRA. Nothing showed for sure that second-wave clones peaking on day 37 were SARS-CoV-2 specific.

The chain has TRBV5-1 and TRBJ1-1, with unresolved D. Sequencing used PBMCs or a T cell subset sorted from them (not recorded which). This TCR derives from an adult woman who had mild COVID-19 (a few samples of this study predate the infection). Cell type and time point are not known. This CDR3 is CASSLNGPEAFF. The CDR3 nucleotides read TGCGCCAGCAGCTTGAACGGCCCTGAAGCTTTCTTT.